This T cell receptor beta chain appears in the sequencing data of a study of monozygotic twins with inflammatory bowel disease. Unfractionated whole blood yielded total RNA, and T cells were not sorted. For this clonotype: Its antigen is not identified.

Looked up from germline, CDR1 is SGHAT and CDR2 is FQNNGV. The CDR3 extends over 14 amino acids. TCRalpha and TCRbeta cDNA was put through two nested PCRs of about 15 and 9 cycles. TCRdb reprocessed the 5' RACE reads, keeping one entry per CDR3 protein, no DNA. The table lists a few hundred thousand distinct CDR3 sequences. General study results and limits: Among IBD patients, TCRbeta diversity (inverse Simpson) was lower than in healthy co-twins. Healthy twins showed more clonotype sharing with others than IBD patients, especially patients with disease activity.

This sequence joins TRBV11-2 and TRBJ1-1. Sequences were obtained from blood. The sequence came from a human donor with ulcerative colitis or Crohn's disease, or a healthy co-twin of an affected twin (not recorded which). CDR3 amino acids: CASSLGGIGTEAFF.